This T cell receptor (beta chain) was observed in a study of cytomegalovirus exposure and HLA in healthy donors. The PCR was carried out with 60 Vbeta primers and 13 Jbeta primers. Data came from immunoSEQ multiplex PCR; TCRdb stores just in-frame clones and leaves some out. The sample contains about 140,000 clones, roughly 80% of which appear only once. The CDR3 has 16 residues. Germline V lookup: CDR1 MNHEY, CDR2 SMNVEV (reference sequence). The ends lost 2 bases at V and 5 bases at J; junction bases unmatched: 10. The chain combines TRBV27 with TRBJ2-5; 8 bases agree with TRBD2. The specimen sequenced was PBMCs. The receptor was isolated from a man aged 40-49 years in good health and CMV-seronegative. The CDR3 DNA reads TGTGCCAGCAGTTTAAGTTCTCCGGGGGGGGGTGAGACCCAGTACTTC. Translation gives CASSLSSPGGGETQYF.